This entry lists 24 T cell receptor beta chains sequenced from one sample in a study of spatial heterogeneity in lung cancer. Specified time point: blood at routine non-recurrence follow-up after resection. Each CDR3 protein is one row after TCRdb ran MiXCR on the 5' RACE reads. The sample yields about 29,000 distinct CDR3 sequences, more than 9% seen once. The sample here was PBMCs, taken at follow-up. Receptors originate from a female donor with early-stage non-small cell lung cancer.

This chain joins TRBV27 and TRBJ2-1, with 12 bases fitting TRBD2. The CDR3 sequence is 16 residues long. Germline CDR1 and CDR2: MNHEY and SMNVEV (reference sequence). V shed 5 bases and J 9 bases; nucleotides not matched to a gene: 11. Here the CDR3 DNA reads TGTGCCAGCAGTCCTCTAGCGGGGGGGACGAACAGTGAGCAGTTCTTC. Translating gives CASSPLAGGTNSEQFF.

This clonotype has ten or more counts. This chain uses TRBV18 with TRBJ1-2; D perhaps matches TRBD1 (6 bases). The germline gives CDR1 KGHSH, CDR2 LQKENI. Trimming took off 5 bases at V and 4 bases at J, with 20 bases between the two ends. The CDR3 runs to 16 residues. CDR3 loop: CASSVRPTGPVYGYTF. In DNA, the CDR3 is TGTGCCAGCTCAGTCCGACCGACAGGCCCAGTCTATGGCTACACCTTC. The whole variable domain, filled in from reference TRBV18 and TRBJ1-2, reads NAGVMQNPRHLVRRRGQEARLRCSPMKGHSHVYWYRQLPEEGLKFMVYLQKENIIDESGMPKERFSAEFPKEGPSILRIQQVVRGDSAAYFCASSVRPTGPVYGYTFGSGTRLTVV.

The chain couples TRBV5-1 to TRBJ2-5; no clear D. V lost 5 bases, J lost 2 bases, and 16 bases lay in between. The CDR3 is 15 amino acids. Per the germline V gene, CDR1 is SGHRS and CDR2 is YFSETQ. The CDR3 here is CASRVPVGDQETQYF. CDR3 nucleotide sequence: TGCGCCAGCAGAGTCCCAGTAGGCGATCAAGAGACCCAGTACTTC.

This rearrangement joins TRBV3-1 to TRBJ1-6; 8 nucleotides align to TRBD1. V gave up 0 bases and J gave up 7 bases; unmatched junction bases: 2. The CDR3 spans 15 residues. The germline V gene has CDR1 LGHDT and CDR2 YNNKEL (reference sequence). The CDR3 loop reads CASSQETGANSPLHF. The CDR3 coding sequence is TGTGCCAGCAGCCAAGAGACAGGGGCGAATTCACCCCTCCACTTT.

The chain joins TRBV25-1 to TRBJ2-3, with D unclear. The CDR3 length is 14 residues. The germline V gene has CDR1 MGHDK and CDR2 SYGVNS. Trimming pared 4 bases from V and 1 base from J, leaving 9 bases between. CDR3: CASSVGGRTDTQYF. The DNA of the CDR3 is TGTGCCAGCAGTGTCGGCGGCCGCACAGATACGCAGTATTTT. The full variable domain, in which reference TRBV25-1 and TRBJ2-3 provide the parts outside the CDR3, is EADIYQTPRYLVIGTGKKITLECSQTMGHDKMYWYQQDPGMELHLIHYSYGVNSTEKGDLSSESTVSRIRTEHFPLTLESARPSHTSQYLCASSVGGRTDTQYFGPGTRLTVL.

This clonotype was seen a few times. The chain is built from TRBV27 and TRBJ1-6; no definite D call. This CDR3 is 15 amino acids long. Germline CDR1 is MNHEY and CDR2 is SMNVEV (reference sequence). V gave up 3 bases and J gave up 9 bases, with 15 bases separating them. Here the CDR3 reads CASSLRSTDTSPLHF. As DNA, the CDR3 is TGTGCCAGCAGTTTGAGGTCAACAGATACTTCACCCCTCCACTTT.

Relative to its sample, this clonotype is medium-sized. CDR3 region: CSVEDKADTEAFF. Here the CDR3 DNA reads TGCAGCGTTGAAGATAAGGCAGACACTGAAGCTTTCTTT. The chain carries TRBV29-1 and TRBJ1-1; D gene ambiguous. The CDR3 contains 13 residues. Trimming took 0 bases from V and 3 from J, leaving 8 bases between them. Germline CDR1 reads SQVTM; CDR2 reads ANQGSEA.

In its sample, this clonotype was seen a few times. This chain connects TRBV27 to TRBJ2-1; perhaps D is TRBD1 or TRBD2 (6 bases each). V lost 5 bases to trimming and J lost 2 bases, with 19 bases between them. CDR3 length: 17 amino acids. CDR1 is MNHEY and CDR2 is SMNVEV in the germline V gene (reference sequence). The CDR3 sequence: CASSPPGGRVTYNEQFF. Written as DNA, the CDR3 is TGTGCCAGCAGTCCCCCCGGGGGCAGGGTGACCTACAATGAGCAGTTCTTC.

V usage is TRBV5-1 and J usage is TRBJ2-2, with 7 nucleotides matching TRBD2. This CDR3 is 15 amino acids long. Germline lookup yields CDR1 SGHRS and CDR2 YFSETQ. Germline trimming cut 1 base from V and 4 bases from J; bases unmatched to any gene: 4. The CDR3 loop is CASSLYAGATGELFF. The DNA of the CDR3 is TGCGCCAGCAGCTTGTATGCGGGAGCCACCGGGGAGCTGTTTTTT. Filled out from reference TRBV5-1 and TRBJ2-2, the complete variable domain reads KAGVTQTPRYLIKTRGQQVTLSCSPISGHRSVSWYQQTPGQGLQFLFEYFSETQRNKGNFPGRFSGRQFSNSRSEMNVSTLELGDSALYLCASSLYAGATGELFFGEGSRLTVL.

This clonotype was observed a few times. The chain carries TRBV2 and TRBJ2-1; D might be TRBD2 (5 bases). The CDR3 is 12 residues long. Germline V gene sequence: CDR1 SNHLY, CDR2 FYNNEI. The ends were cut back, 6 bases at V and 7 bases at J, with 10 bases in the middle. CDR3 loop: CASRRGLNEQFF. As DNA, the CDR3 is TGTGCCAGCAGACGAGGACTGAATGAGCAGTTCTTC.

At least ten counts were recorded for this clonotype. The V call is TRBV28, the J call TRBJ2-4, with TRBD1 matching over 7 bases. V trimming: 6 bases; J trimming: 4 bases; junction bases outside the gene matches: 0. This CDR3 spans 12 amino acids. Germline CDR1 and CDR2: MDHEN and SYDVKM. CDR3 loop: CASRTGKNIQYF. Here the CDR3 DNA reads TGTGCCAGCAGGACAGGGAAAAACATTCAGTACTTC.

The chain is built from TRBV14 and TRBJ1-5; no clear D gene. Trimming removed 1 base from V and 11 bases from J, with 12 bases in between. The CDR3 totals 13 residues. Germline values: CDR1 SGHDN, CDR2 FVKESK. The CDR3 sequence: CASSQGTTSAQHF. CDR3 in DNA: TGTGCCAGCAGCCAAGGAACAACGTCAGCCCAGCATTTT.

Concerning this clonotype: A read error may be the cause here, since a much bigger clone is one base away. CDR3 protein: CASITGTGYNEQFF. Written as DNA, the CDR3 is TGTGCCAGTATTACCGGGACAGGTTACAATGAGCAGTTCTTC. The chain links TRBV19 to TRBJ2-1; 8 bases agree with TRBD1. The CDR3 totals 14 residues. CDR1 and CDR2 from the germline V gene are LNHDA and SQIVND (reference sequence). J lost 4 bases, V lost 7 bases, and 6 bases had no gene match.

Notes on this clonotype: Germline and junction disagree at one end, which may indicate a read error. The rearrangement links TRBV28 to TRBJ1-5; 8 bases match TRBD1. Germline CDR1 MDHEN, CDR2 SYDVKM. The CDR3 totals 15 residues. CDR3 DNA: TGTGCCAGCAGTACCCAGGGGGCGTACAATCAGCCCCGGCATTTT. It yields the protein CASSTQGAYNQPRHF.

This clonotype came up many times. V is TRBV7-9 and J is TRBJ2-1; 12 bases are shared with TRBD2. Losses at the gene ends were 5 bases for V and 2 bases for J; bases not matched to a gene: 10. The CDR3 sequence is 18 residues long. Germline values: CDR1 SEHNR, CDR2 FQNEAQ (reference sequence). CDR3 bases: TGTGCCAGCAGCGAGCTAGCGGGGGGGCCCCGGGCCTACAATGAGCAGTTCTTC. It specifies CASSELAGGPRAYNEQFF.

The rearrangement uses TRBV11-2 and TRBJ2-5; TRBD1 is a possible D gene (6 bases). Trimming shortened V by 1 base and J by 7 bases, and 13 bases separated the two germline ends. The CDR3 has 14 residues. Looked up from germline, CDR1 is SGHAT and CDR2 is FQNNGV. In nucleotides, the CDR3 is TGTGCCAGCAGCTTAGGGGGACACCCTAGGACCCAGTACTTC. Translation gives CASSLGGHPRTQYF.

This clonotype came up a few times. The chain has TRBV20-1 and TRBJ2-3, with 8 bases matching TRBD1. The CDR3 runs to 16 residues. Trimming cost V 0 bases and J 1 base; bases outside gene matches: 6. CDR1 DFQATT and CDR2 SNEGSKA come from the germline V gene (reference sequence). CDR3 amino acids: CSARDGQGTGTDTQYF. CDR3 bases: TGCAGTGCTAGAGACGGACAGGGAACCGGCACAGATACGCAGTATTTT.

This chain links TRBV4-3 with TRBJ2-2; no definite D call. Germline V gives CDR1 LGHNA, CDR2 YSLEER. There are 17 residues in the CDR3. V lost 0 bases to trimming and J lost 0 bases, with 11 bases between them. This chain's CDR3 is CASSQEEITANTGELFF. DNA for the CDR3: TGCGCCAGCAGCCAAGAGGAGATAACCGCGAACACCGGGGAGCTGTTTTTT.

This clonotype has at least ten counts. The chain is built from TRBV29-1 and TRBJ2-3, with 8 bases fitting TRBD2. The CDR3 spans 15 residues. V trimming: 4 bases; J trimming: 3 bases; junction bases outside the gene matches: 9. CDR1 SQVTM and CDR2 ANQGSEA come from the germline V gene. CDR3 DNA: TGCAGCGTTGTAGCGGGGAGAGTTGGTACAGATACGCAGTATTTT. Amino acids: CSVVAGRVGTDTQYF.

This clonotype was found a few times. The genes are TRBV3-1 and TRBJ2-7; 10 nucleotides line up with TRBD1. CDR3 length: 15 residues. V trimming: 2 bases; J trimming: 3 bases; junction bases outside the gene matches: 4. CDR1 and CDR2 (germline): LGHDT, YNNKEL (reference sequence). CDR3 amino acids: CASSQSGTGDYEQYF. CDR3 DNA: TGTGCCAGCAGCCAAAGCGGGACAGGGGACTACGAGCAGTACTTC.

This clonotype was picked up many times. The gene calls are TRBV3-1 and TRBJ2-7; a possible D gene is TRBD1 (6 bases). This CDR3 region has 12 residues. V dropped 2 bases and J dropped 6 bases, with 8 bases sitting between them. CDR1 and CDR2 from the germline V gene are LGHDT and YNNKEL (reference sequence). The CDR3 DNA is TGTGCCAGCAGCCAAAGGGGGAGCGAGCAGTACTTC. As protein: CASSQRGSEQYF.

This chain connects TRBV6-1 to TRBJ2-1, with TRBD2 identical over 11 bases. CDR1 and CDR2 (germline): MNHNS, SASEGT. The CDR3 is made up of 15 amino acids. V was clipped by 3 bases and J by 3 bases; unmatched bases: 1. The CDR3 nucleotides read TGTGCCAGCAGTGAGGGACTAGCGGTCTACAATGAGCAGTTCTTC. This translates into CASSEGLAVYNEQFF.

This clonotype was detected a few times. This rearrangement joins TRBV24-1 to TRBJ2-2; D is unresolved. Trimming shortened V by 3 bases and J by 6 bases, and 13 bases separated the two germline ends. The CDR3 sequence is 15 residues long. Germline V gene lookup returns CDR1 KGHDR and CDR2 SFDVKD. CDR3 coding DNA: TGTGCCACCAGTGATGGGGTTAGAAACTCCGGGGAGCTGTTTTTT. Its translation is CATSDGVRNSGELFF.

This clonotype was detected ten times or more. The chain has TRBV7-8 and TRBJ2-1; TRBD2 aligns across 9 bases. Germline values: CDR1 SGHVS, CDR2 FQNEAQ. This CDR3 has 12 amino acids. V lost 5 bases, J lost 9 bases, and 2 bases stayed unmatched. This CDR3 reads CASSTLAGEQFF. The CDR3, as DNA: TGTGCCAGCAGCACACTAGCGGGTGAGCAGTTCTTC.